This is a list of T cell receptor beta chains from one sample in a study of blood T cell repertoires in COVID-19. The method was immunoSEQ multiplex PCR; TCRdb's version includes in-frame clones alone and lacks a portion of them. The sample holds approximately 20,000 clones, 82% seen once. Sequenced: peripheral blood. Receptors originate from a human donor in a cohort sampled during active COVID-19. Each CDR3 is given with its conserved first and last residue. D genes are given only for firm matches.

V gene: TRBV28; D gene: TRBD1; CDR3 protein: CASSTGGVHTGELFF
V gene: TRBV4-1; D gene: NA; CDR3 protein: CASSQPGGPQHF
V gene: TRBV11-2; D gene: TRBD2; CDR3 protein: CASSHRLAGVDTQYF
V gene: TRBV30; D gene: NA; CDR3 protein: CAWDRGPSPLHF
V gene: TRBV28; D gene: NA; CDR3 protein: CASSSPTESTTNEKLFF
V gene: TRBV6-5; D gene: NA; CDR3 protein: CASSPGINSGNTIYF
V gene: TRBV20-1; D gene: NA; CDR3 protein: CSASGAEESTDTQYF
V gene: TRBV30; D gene: NA; CDR3 protein: CACAGILTDTQYF
V gene: TRBV30; D gene: NA; CDR3 protein: CAWSVRETQYF
V gene: TRBV18; D gene: TRBD2; CDR3 protein: CASSPRGLVQETQYF
V gene: TRBV27; D gene: TRBD1; CDR3 protein: CASSPGTGGDEQYF
V gene: TRBV7-2; D gene: NA; CDR3 protein: CASSFSPEDTQYF
V gene: TRBV2; D gene: TRBD2; CDR3 protein: CASRGTSGTYEQYF
V gene: TRBV6-5; D gene: NA; CDR3 protein: CASSYQGGGYTF
V gene: TRBV11-2; D gene: TRBD2; CDR3 protein: CATSGLDEQYF
V gene: TRBV6-2/TRBV6-3; D gene: NA; CDR3 protein: CASSYEVVGAGNTIYF
V gene: TRBV5-1; D gene: TRBD1; CDR3 protein: CASSFGDRGRLASETQYF
V gene: TRBV7-2; D gene: NA; CDR3 protein: CASSLSFVYGYTF
V gene: TRBV4-1; D gene: TRBD1; CDR3 protein: CASSQGGTGRLGYTF
V gene: TRBV5-4; D gene: TRBD1; CDR3 protein: CASSFGGQAKNIQYF
V gene: TRBV7-9; D gene: TRBD1; CDR3 protein: CASSLYRGMVETQYF
V gene: TRBV6-5; D gene: NA; CDR3 protein: CASTDGPAESYEQYF
V gene: TRBV29-1; D gene: TRBD1; CDR3 protein: CSAGTGGSYEQYF
V gene: TRBV4-3; D gene: NA; CDR3 protein: CASSHGYISGLSTDTQYF
V gene: TRBV11-2; D gene: TRBD1; CDR3 protein: CASSLDQGQHYGYTF
V gene: TRBV6-5; D gene: NA; CDR3 protein: CASSRGGEAYEQYF
V gene: TRBV6-5; D gene: TRBD2; CDR3 protein: CASCRLAGEIGTQYF
V gene: TRBV3-1/TRBV3-2; D gene: TRBD1; CDR3 protein: CASRLRTGTDTQYF
V gene: TRBV10-3; D gene: NA; CDR3 protein: CAISDSAWGDEQFF
V gene: TRBV6-2/TRBV6-3; D gene: TRBD2; CDR3 protein: CASSDGLAGEQYF
V gene: TRBV11-3; D gene: TRBD1; CDR3 protein: CASPTLGTGQTEQYF
V gene: TRBV15; D gene: NA; CDR3 protein: CATSREAGAAEKLFF
V gene: TRBV28; D gene: NA; CDR3 protein: CASSFLSGNTGELFF
V gene: TRBV10-3; D gene: TRBD1; CDR3 protein: CAISPGQGPYEQYF
V gene: TRBV10-3; D gene: NA; CDR3 protein: CAISESEQNFVTDTQYF
V gene: TRBV5-4; D gene: TRBD2; CDR3 protein: CASSLALAGAETQYF